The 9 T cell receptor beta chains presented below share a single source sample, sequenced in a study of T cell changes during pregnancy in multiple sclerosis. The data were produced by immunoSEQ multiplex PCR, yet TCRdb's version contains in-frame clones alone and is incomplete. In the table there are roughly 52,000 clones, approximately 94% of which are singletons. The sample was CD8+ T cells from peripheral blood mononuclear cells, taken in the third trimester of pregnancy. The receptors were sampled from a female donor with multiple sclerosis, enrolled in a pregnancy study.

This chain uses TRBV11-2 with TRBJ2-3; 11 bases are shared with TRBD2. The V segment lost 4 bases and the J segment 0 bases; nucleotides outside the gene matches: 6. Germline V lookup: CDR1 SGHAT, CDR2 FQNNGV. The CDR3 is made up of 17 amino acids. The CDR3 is CASSSPGLAVSTDTQYF. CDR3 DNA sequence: TGTGCCAGCAGCTCCCCGGGACTAGCGGTTAGCACAGATACGCAGTATTTT.

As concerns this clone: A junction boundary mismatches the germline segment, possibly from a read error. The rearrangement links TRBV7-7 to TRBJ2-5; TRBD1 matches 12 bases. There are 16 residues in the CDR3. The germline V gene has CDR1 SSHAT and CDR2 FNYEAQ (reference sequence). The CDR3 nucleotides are TGTGCTAGCAGCTTAGGGGGACAGGGGGCTCGGGAGACCCAGTACTTC. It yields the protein CASSLGGQGARETQYF. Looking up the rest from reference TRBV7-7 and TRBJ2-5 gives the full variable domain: GAGVSQSPRYKVTKRGQDVTLRCDPISSHATLYWYQQALGQGPEFLTYFNYEAQPDKSGLPSDRFSAERPEGSISTLTIQRTEQRDSAMYRCASSLGGQGARETQYFGPGTRLLVL.

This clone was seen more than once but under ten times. The CDR3 loop reads CASSPTPHDTQYF. The CDR3, as DNA: TGTGCCAGCAGTCCGACTCCTCACGATACGCAGTATTTT. This chain joins TRBV6-4 and TRBJ2-3; D gene unclear. The CDR3 is made up of 13 amino acids. Trimming took 5 bases from V and 6 from J, leaving 12 bases between them. Germline loops: CDR1 MRHNA, CDR2 SNTAGT.

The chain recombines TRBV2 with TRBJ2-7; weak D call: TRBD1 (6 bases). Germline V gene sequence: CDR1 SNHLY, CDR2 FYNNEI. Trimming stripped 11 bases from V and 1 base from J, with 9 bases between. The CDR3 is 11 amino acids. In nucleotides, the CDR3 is TGTGCCCCAGGGGTTTCCTACGAGCAGTACTTC. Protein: CAPGVSYEQYF.

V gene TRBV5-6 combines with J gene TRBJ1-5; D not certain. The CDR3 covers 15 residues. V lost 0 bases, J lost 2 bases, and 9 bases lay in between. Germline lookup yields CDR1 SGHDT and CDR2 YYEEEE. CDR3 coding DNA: TGTGCCAGCAGCTTGGGAGGAAGTGGCAATCAGCCCCAGCATTTT. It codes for CASSLGGSGNQPQHF.

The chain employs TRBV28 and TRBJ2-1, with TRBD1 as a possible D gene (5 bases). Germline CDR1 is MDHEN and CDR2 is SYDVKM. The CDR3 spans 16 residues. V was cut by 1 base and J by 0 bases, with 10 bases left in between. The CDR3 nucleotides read TGTGCCAGCAGTTTATACAGGCTGAGCTCCTACAATGAGCAGTTCTTC. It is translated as CASSLYRLSSYNEQFF.

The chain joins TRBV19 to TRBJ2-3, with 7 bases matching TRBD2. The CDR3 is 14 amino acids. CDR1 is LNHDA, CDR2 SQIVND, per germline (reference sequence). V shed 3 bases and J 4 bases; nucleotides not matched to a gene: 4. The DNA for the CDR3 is TGTGCCAGTAGTATGCGGGAGACCTCAGATACGCAGTATTTT. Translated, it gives CASSMRETSDTQYF.

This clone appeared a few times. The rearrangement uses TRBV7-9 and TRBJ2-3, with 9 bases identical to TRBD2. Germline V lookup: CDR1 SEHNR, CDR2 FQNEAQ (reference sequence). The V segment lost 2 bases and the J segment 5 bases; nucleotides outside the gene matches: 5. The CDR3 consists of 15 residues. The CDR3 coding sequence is TGTGCCAGCAGCTTAATAGCGGGAGCAGTAGATACGCAGTATTTT. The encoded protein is CASSLIAGAVDTQYF.

The CDR3 nucleotides are TGTGCCAGCAGTTTCGGTGCTGTCGGGAGCTCCTACGAGCAGTACTTC. It translates to CASSFGAVGSSYEQYF. This sequence joins TRBV27 and TRBJ2-7; weak D call: TRBD2 (6 bases). This CDR3 is 16 amino acids long. The V gene's germline CDR1 is MNHEY and CDR2 SMNVEV (reference sequence). The V gene lost 3 bases and the J gene lost 0 bases, with 15 bases spanning the gap.